This is a list of T cell receptor beta chains from one sample in a study of identical twins. TCRdb re-analysed the 5' RACE reads in MiXCR, keeping a single row per CDR3 protein. This sample has roughly 1,500,000 distinct CDR3 sequences; roughly 35% occur once, and the top ten carry 0.25% to 0.3%. The sequencing sample was made of cord blood. These receptors came from a newborn girl in good health. The CDR3 runs from the conserved cysteine through the conserved F or W. The D gene is left open where the match is weak. A clone size is listed for some rows: how often the clone was seen (once, few, many), or a class if it is expanded.

v_call: TRBV28; d_call: TRBD2; j_call: TRBJ2-7; clone_size: NA; cdr3_nt: TGTGCCAGCAGACCTACTAGCGGGTCCTGCGAGCAGTACTTC; cdr3_aa: CASRPTSGSCEQYF
v_call: TRBV10-3; d_call: NA; j_call: TRBJ2-4; clone_size: NA; cdr3_nt: TGTGCCATCAGTGAGTCCGGGGTTTCAGCCAAAAACATTCAGTACTTC; cdr3_aa: CAISESGVSAKNIQYF
v_call: TRBV20-1; d_call: NA; j_call: TRBJ1-5; clone_size: NA; cdr3_nt: TGCAGTGCTAGGCACGTCCCCCAGATGGTTAGCAATCAGCCCCAGCATTTT; cdr3_aa: CSARHVPQMVSNQPQHF
v_call: TRBV18; d_call: TRBD2; j_call: TRBJ2-3; clone_size: NA; cdr3_nt: TGTGCCAGCTCACCACTAGAGGTTAACGCGGGGGGGCCCGGAGATACGCAGTATTTT; cdr3_aa: CASSPLEVNAGGPGDTQYF
v_call: TRBV10-3; d_call: NA; j_call: TRBJ2-7; clone_size: many; cdr3_nt: TGTGCCATCAGTGCGCAGGGTTTTGCCTACGAGCAGTACTTC; cdr3_aa: CAISAQGFAYEQYF
v_call: TRBV12-5; d_call: NA; j_call: TRBJ1-2; clone_size: NA; cdr3_nt: TGTGCTAGTGGTTCCCCCCGGACGGGTTATGGCTACACCTTC; cdr3_aa: CASGSPRTGYGYTF
v_call: TRBV21-1; d_call: NA; j_call: TRBJ1-2; clone_size: few; cdr3_nt: TGTGCCAGCAGCAAATATGGACCCCCGGACGATGGCTTTAACTATGGCTACACCTTC; cdr3_aa: CASSKYGPPDDGFNYGYTF
v_call: TRBV20-1; d_call: NA; j_call: TRBJ1-4; clone_size: few; cdr3_nt: TGCAGTGCTCGACAGCCGGGGCCCGAAAAACTGTTTTTT; cdr3_aa: CSARQPGPEKLFF
v_call: TRBV4-2; d_call: NA; j_call: TRBJ1-6; clone_size: NA; cdr3_nt: TGTGCCAGCAGCCAAGTCTCGGATTCACCCCCCCACTTT; cdr3_aa: CASSQVSDSPPHF
v_call: TRBV20-1; d_call: NA; j_call: TRBJ2-5; clone_size: NA; cdr3_nt: TGCAGTGCAAATTACGACGGGGAGCAGTACTTC; cdr3_aa: CSANYDGEQYF
v_call: TRBV9; d_call: NA; j_call: TRBJ2-3; clone_size: NA; cdr3_nt: TGTGCCAGCAGCGTAGGCCGGGCGGGGACGGATACGCAGTATTTT; cdr3_aa: CASSVGRAGTDTQYF
v_call: TRBV5-1; d_call: NA; j_call: TRBJ2-2; clone_size: NA; cdr3_nt: TGCGCCAGCAGCTTTTCCAAGGACGGGGAGCTGTTTTTT; cdr3_aa: CASSFSKDGELFF
v_call: TRBV20-1; d_call: NA; j_call: TRBJ2-4; clone_size: once; cdr3_nt: TGCAGTGCCACCACTGTAGCCAAAAACATTCAGTACTTC; cdr3_aa: CSATTVAKNIQYF
v_call: TRBV6-5; d_call: NA; j_call: TRBJ1-1; clone_size: few; cdr3_nt: TGTGCCAGCAGTTACCCAAGACAGTATCTGAACACTGAAGCTTTCTTT; cdr3_aa: CASSYPRQYLNTEAFF
v_call: TRBV20-1; d_call: NA; j_call: TRBJ1-6; clone_size: NA; cdr3_nt: TGCAGTGCGCCAGGGCGAAGTTCACCCCTCCACTTT; cdr3_aa: CSAPGRSSPLHF
v_call: TRBV7-8; d_call: NA; j_call: TRBJ1-4; clone_size: NA; cdr3_nt: TGTGCCAGCAGCTTCCGGCTGAATGAAAAACTGTTTTTT; cdr3_aa: CASSFRLNEKLFF
v_call: TRBV4-1; d_call: NA; j_call: TRBJ2-3; clone_size: few; cdr3_nt: TGCGCCAGCAGCCAAGATTCGGGACTTTTCACAGATACGCAGTATTTT; cdr3_aa: CASSQDSGLFTDTQYF
v_call: TRBV2; d_call: TRBD2; j_call: TRBJ2-3; clone_size: NA; cdr3_nt: TGTGCCAGCCTCTCTCTAGCGGGGGGGACGGATACGCAGTCTTTT; cdr3_aa: CASLSLAGGTDTQSF
v_call: TRBV28; d_call: TRBD2; j_call: TRBJ2-7; clone_size: few; cdr3_nt: TGTGCCAGCAGTGACACTAGCGGGTCCTTTCTCTGGCAGTACTTC; cdr3_aa: CASSDTSGSFLWQYF
v_call: TRBV5-6; d_call: NA; j_call: TRBJ2-3; clone_size: few; cdr3_nt: TGTGCCAGCATGGCTGTATACGGGAACGGATTATCAGATACGCAGTATTTT; cdr3_aa: CASMAVYGNGLSDTQYF
v_call: TRBV20-1; d_call: TRBD1; j_call: TRBJ2-6; clone_size: NA; cdr3_nt: TGCAGCCCAAGTGTAGGGGGCGCGTTGGGGGCCAACGTCCTGACTTTC; cdr3_aa: CSPSVGGALGANVLTF
v_call: TRBV14; d_call: NA; j_call: TRBJ2-3; clone_size: NA; cdr3_nt: TGTGCCAGCAGCCAACGACCAGGACCAGATACGCAGTATTTT; cdr3_aa: CASSQRPGPDTQYF
v_call: TRBV5-1; d_call: TRBD1; j_call: TRBJ2-1; clone_size: NA; cdr3_nt: TGCGCCAGCAGCCTGGGACAGTTTTTTGAGCAGTTCTTC; cdr3_aa: CASSLGQFFEQFF
v_call: TRBV13; d_call: TRBD1; j_call: TRBJ2-1; clone_size: many; cdr3_nt: TGTGCCAGCAGCTACGACAGGGTTACCTACAATGAGCAGTTCTTC; cdr3_aa: CASSYDRVTYNEQFF